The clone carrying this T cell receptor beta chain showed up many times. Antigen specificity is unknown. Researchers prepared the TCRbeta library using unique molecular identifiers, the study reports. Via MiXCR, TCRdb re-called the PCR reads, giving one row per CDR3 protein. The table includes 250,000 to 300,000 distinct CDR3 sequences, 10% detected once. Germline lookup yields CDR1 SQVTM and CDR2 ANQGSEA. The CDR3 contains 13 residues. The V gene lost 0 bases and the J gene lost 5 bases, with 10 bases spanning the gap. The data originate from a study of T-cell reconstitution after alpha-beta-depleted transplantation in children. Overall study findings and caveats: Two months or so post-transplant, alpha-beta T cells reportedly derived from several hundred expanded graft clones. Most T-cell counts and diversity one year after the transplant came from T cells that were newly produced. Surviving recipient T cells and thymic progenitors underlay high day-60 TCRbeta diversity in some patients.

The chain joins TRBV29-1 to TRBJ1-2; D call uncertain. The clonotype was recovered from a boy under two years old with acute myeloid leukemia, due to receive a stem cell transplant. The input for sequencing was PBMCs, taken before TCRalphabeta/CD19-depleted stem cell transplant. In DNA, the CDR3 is TGCAGCGTTGAAGATAGTCCGGATTATGGCTACACCTTC. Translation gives CSVEDSPDYGYTF.